The 17 T cell receptor beta chains in this list originate from one sample, sequenced in a study of CD8 T cells in Susac syndrome. Reverse transcription of roughly 0.5 to 1 ug RNA was performed with random hexamers. MiXCR was run by TCRdb on the immunoSEQ multiplex PCR reads, yielding one entry per CDR3 protein. The sample contains some 150,000 distinct CDR3 sequences, around 95% of which appear only once. Specimen: CD8+ T cells from PBMCs. These TCRs come from a human donor with multiple sclerosis.

The rearrangement links TRBV7-3 to TRBJ2-1; D not certain. The CDR3 loop spans 12 amino acids. Germline values: CDR1 SGHTA, CDR2 FQGTGA. The V and J ends lost 2 bases and 9 bases respectively, with 8 bases between them. CDR3 region: CASSLGMTEQFF. The CDR3 DNA reads as TGTGCCAGCAGCTTAGGTATGACTGAGCAGTTCTTC.

The chain joins TRBV12-3 or TRBV12-4 to TRBJ1-1; D gene ambiguous. Trimming removed 3 bases at V and 1 base at J, with 12 bases between. There are 15 residues in the CDR3. CDR3 loop: CASSLESAPNTEAFF. The CDR3 DNA is TGTGCCAGCAGTTTGGAGTCAGCCCCGAACACTGAAGCTTTCTTT.

V is TRBV2 and J is TRBJ1-1, with 7 bases matching TRBD1. CDR3 size: 14 residues. V dropped 3 bases and J dropped 3; count of bases not matched to a gene: 4. CDR1 SNHLY and CDR2 FYNNEI come from the germline V gene. The CDR3 protein is CASSERQGYTEAFF. DNA for the CDR3: TGTGCCAGCAGTGAGCGACAGGGCTACACTGAAGCTTTCTTT. Full variable domain (outside the CDR3, taken from reference TRBV2 and TRBJ1-1): EPEVTQTPSHQVTQMGQEVILRCVPISNHLYFYWYRQILGQKVEFLVSFYNNEISEKSEIFDDQFSVERPDGSNFTLKIRSTKLEDSAMYFCASSERQGYTEAFFGQGTRLTVV.

The chain recombines TRBV29-1 with TRBJ2-3; D call uncertain. V lost 0 bases and J 4 bases, leaving 5 bases between the germline ends. The CDR3 runs to 12 residues. Germline V gene lookup returns CDR1 SQVTM and CDR2 ANQGSEA. This chain's CDR3 is CSVEDRADTQYF. The CDR3 nucleotides are TGCAGCGTTGAAGATCGGGCAGATACGCAGTATTTT.

This sequence joins TRBV9 and TRBJ1-1; D call uncertain. Between the trimmed V and J ends, which lost 3 bases and 2 bases, there was a span of 5 bases. Germline V gene data show CDR1 as SGDLS and CDR2 as YYNGEE. The CDR3 runs to 12 residues. CDR3 in amino acids: CASSAINTEAFF. The CDR3 coding sequence is TGTGCCAGCAGCGCGATAAACACTGAAGCTTTCTTT.

V usage is TRBV5-6 and J usage is TRBJ2-7; TRBD2 is a possible D gene (6 bases). The CDR3 loop spans 14 amino acids. Looked up from germline, CDR1 is SGHDT and CDR2 is YYEEEE. V shed 2 bases and J shed 4 bases, with 13 bases lying between them. The CDR3 loop reads CASSLGRGLYEQYF. DNA for the CDR3: TGTGCCAGCAGCTTAGGCCGGGGGTTATACGAGCAGTACTTC.

The chain links TRBV14 to TRBJ2-5, with 11 bases that match TRBD2. CDR3 length equals 15 residues. Trimming took 5 bases from V and 3 from J; bases not matched to a gene: 5. CDR1 SGHDN and CDR2 FVKESK come from the germline V gene. Here the CDR3 DNA reads TGTGCCAGCAGCATCCTAGCGGGGGGTAAAGAGACCCAGTACTTC. Its translation is CASSILAGGKETQYF.

V and J are TRBV11-2 and TRBJ2-7; D might be TRBD1 (6 bases). With 2 bases removed from V and 1 base from J, the gap between germline ends came to 12 bases. Germline V lookup: CDR1 SGHAT, CDR2 FQNNGV. CDR3 size: 15 residues. DNA of the CDR3: TGTGCCAGCAGCTTATCCGACAGGCTTTCCTACGAGCAGTACTTC. Its protein is CASSLSDRLSYEQYF.

In nucleotides, the CDR3 is TGTGCCAGCAGTTTTTTAGAGACCCAGTACTTC. This sequence encodes CASSFLETQYF. The rearrangement joins TRBV27 to TRBJ2-5; the D is unclear. In germline, CDR1 is MNHEY, CDR2 SMNVEV (reference sequence). This CDR3 spans 11 amino acids. V lost 3 bases, J lost 4 bases, and 3 bases lay in between.

The chain recombines TRBV27 with TRBJ2-1; either TRBD1 or TRBD2 may fit D (5 bases each). The CDR3 spans 14 residues. The germline CDR1 and CDR2 sequences are MNHEY and SMNVEV (reference sequence). V was pared by 6 bases and J by 3 bases, with 12 bases between. The CDR3 region is CASSPIGGYNEQFF. DNA of the CDR3: TGTGCCAGCAGCCCGATTGGGGGCTACAATGAGCAGTTCTTC.

J is TRBJ2-7 and V is TRBV5-1, with 7 bases lining up with TRBD1. Trimming at V came to 4 bases and at J to 3 bases, leaving 10 bases not matched to a gene. The germline gives CDR1 SGHRS, CDR2 YFSETQ. CDR3 size: 15 residues. CDR3 residues: CASSRSRDRDYEQYF. DNA for the CDR3: TGCGCCAGCAGCAGGTCCAGAGACAGGGACTACGAGCAGTACTTC. Drawing the rest from reference TRBV5-1 and TRBJ2-7, the complete variable domain is KAGVTQTPRYLIKTRGQQVTLSCSPISGHRSVSWYQQTPGQGLQFLFEYFSETQRNKGNFPGRFSGRQFSNSRSEMNVSTLELGDSALYLCASSRSRDRDYEQYFGPGTRLTVT.

V is TRBV13 and J is TRBJ1-1, with D maybe TRBD1 (5 bases). Trimming cost V 7 bases and J 13 bases, with 16 bases left between them. The CDR3 sequence is 11 residues long. Germline lookup yields CDR1 PRHDT and CDR2 FYEKMQ (reference sequence). DNA for the CDR3: TGTGCCAGCACCCTCACGGGGGAGCATTTCTTT. The encoded protein is CASTLTGEHFF. Drawing the rest from reference TRBV13 and TRBJ1-1, the complete variable domain is AAGVIQSPRHLIKEKRETATLKCYPIPRHDTVYWYQQGPGQDPQFLISFYEKMQSDKGSIPDRFSAQQFSDYHSELNMSSLELGDSALYFCASTLTGEHFFGQGTRLTVV.

The chain has TRBV12-3 or TRBV12-4 and TRBJ1-5; TRBD1 is a possible D gene (6 bases). Trimming pared 10 bases from V and 5 bases from J, leaving 21 bases between. There are 15 residues in the CDR3. The CDR3 protein is CATGDKQGGDQPQHF. As DNA, the CDR3 is TGTGCCACCGGGGATAAACAGGGTGGGGATCAGCCCCAGCATTTT.

The rearrangement uses TRBV4-2 and TRBJ2-2; 12 nucleotides line up with TRBD1. J was trimmed by 3 bases and V by 1 base; bases with no gene match: 9. Germline V gives CDR1 LGHNA, CDR2 YNFKEQ. This CDR3 is built from 19 residues. The CDR3 protein is CASSQAGGTGGFHTGELFF. The DNA of the CDR3 is TGTGCCAGCAGCCAAGCGGGCGGGACAGGGGGCTTCCACACCGGGGAGCTGTTTTTT.

The gene calls are TRBV7-3 and TRBJ2-3; possibly TRBD2 for D (6 bases). V dropped 5 bases and J dropped 0 bases, with 9 bases sitting between them. The CDR3 is 14 amino acids. From germline, CDR1 is SGHTA and CDR2 FQGTGA. The CDR3 protein is CASSAGLSTDTQYF. The CDR3 nucleotides read TGTGCCAGCAGCGCGGGACTCAGCACAGATACGCAGTATTTT.

The CDR3 DNA reads as TGCAGCGTCACAAACCCTCGGGGGGGGGATGAGCAGTACTTC. It yields the protein CSVTNPRGGDEQYF. This rearrangement joins TRBV29-1 to TRBJ2-7, with TRBD2 matching over 8 bases. The CDR3 runs to 14 residues. The trim removed 6 bases at V and 7 bases at J, leaving 14 bases unmatched. Germline CDR1 is SQVTM and CDR2 is ANQGSEA.

The rearrangement uses TRBV19 and TRBJ2-7; D remains unclear. This CDR3 contains 12 residues. Trimming removed 4 bases from V and 5 bases from J, with 9 bases in between. Germline-derived CDR1 and CDR2 are LNHDA and SQIVND (reference sequence). The chain's CDR3 is CASSTGLHEQYF. In nucleotides, the CDR3 is TGTGCCAGTAGTACGGGTTTGCACGAGCAGTACTTC.